This T cell receptor (beta chain) was observed in a study of CD4 and CD8 cells across lung adenocarcinoma regions. This clonotype was detected a few times. Via MiXCR, TCRdb re-called the PCR reads, giving one row per CDR3 protein. The sample carries roughly 24,000 distinct CDR3 sequences, about 51% recorded once. Localized lung adenocarcinoma, a non-small cell lung cancer, affected the donors. The germline V gene has CDR1 MNHEY and CDR2 SVGAGI. CDR3 length: 15 residues. Trimming cost V 2 bases and J 4 bases, with 15 bases left between them. This TCR was recovered from a male donor with lung adenocarcinoma. The CD4 and CD8 labels of this study may be unreliable. The rearrangement joins TRBV6-5 to TRBJ2-7, with D perhaps given as TRBD1 or TRBD2 (5 bases each). The sequencing input was CD4+ T cells from the center of a lung tumor. The CDR3 coding sequence is TGTGCCAGCAGTTACGCCCCTACTAGGGGATACGAGCAGTACTTC. Translating gives CASSYAPTRGYEQYF.